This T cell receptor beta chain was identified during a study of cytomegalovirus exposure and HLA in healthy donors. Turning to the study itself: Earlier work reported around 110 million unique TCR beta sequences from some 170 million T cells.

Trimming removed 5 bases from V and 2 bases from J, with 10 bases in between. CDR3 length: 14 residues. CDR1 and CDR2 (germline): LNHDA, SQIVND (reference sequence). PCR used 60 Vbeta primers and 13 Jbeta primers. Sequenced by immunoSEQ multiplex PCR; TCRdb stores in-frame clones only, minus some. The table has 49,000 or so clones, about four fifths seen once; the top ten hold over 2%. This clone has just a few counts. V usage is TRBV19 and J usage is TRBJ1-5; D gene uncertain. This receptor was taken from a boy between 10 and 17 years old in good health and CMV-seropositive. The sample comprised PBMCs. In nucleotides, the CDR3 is TGTGCCAGTAGTCTAACGGGTGGCAATCAGCCCCAGCATTTT. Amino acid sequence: CASSLTGGNQPQHF.